The sequence of this T cell receptor beta chain was determined in a study of beta chain features in type 1 diabetes. Findings and limits, study-wide: Moderate but significant shortening of TCRB CDR3s was recorded in all four CD4+ subsets from Type 1 diabetes patients. Type 1 diabetes patients had VDJ junctions that carried fewer insertions and more deletions.

Reverse transcription of all isolated RNA meant that expressed TCRB transcripts were sequenced. The repertoire was sequenced with immunoSEQ multiplex PCR; TCRdb's copy has only in-frame clones and lacks some. The sample has 300,000 to 400,000 clones; approximately 9.9% are singletons. The CDR3 consists of 14 residues. CDR1 is SNHLY, CDR2 FYNNEI, per germline. V gave up 6 bases and J gave up 5 bases, with 17 bases separating them. The table lists this clone with a few counts. Its antigen is not known. Using CD45RO/CCR7/CD25/CD127/CD95/CD27, CD4+ naive, central memory, regulatory and stem cell-like memory cells were sorted. All of the sorted populations showed purity greater than 95%.

The receptor was isolated from a woman aged 25 to 39 in good health. Sequencing was carried out using naive CD4+ T cells from blood. The genes are TRBV2 and TRBJ2-7, with D perhaps TRBD1 (6 bases). The CDR3 DNA is TGTGCCAGCAGCCTAGACAGGCCTAACGACGAGCAGTACTTC. Amino acids: CASSLDRPNDEQYF.